Presented here are 21 T cell receptor beta chains from one specimen sequenced in a study of blood T cell repertoires in COVID-19. Assay: immunoSEQ multiplex PCR; the TCRdb copy retains only in-frame clones and omits some. The table records some 260,000 clones, more than 65% of them present only once. The sequenced sample was peripheral blood. These receptors all come from a woman in her thirties or forties with active or convalescent COVID-19.

The gene calls are TRBV19 and TRBJ1-6; 7 positions agree with TRBD1. CDR3 length: 15 residues. CDR1 and CDR2 from the germline V gene are LNHDA and SQIVND (reference sequence). The V and J ends lost 5 bases and 6 bases, in that order; junction bases with no gene match: 7. In DNA form, the CDR3 reads TGTGCCAGTAGTCCCCCGGGACAGATTAATTCACCCCTCCACTTT. Amino acids: CASSPPGQINSPLHF.

This chain joins TRBV7-3 and TRBJ2-3; perhaps TRBD2 as D (7 bases). CDR1 and CDR2 from the germline V gene are SGHTA and FQGTGA. This CDR3 region has 16 residues. V lost 1 base, J lost 7 bases, and 18 bases lay in between. The CDR3 DNA reads as TGTGCCAGCAGCTTAAATGGGGGGGCCGAGGGAAATACGCAGTATTTT. Encoded protein: CASSLNGGAEGNTQYF.

This clone appeared a few times. The chain couples TRBV5-1 to TRBJ1-1; TRBD1 might be the D (6 bases). Trimming removed 1 base at V and 6 bases at J, with 7 bases between. The CDR3 runs to 12 residues. The germline gives CDR1 SGHRS, CDR2 YFSETQ. The CDR3 DNA reads as TGCGCCAGCAGCTTGTGGGGGCCTGAAGCTTTCTTT. It is translated as CASSLWGPEAFF.

This clone was recorded a few times. The V call is TRBV5-1, the J call TRBJ1-1; D uncertain. Germline V gives CDR1 SGHRS, CDR2 YFSETQ. V was pared by 0 bases and J by 8 bases, with 8 bases between. The CDR3 is 12 residues long. CDR3 bases: TGCGCCAGCAGCTTGGTGGGCGGGGAAGCTTTCTTT. Translating it yields CASSLVGGEAFF.

V usage is TRBV7-9 and J usage is TRBJ1-6; tentatively, D is TRBD1 (6 bases). Germline lookup yields CDR1 SEHNR and CDR2 FQNEAQ (reference sequence). V shed 1 base and J shed 5 bases, with 9 bases lying between them. This CDR3 contains 15 residues. For the CDR3, the DNA is TGTGCCAGCAGCTTAGATAGGACAGATAATTCACCCCTCCACTTT. Translation gives CASSLDRTDNSPLHF. Filled out from reference TRBV7-9 and TRBJ1-6, the complete variable domain reads DTGVSQNPRHKITKRGQNVTFRCDPISEHNRLYWYRQTLGQGPEFLTYFQNEAQLEKSRLLSDRFSAERPKGSFSTLEIQRTEQGDSAMYLCASSLDRTDNSPLHFGNGTRLTVT.

The J gene is TRBJ2-7, the V gene TRBV30, with D maybe TRBD1 (6 bases). The CDR3 totals 17 residues. CDR1 and CDR2 (germline): GTSNPN, SVGIG (reference sequence). V lost 1 base to trimming and J lost 3 bases, with 22 bases between them. CDR3 sequence (DNA): TGTGCCTGGAGTGGGACCCTAGTTGGGCAGGGGAGCTACGAGCAGTACTTC. Protein product: CAWSGTLVGQGSYEQYF. The entire variable domain, with the rest obtained from reference TRBV30 and TRBJ2-7, is as follows: SQTIHQWPATLVQPVGSPLSLECTVEGTSNPNLYWYRQAAGRGLQLLFYSVGIGQISSEVPQNLSASRPQDRQFILSSKKLLLSDSGFYLCAWSGTLVGQGSYEQYFGPGTRLTVT.

This clone was found a few times. The J gene is TRBJ1-1, the V gene TRBV28; tentative D call: TRBD1 (5 bases). Germline assignment: CDR1 MDHEN and CDR2 SYDVKM. The CDR3 length is 14 residues. V was cut by 5 bases and J by 3 bases, with 13 bases left in between. In DNA, the CDR3 is TGTGCCAGCAGTGGGGGGGTCGAGGACACTGAAGCTTTCTTT. Its translation: CASSGGVEDTEAFF.

V is TRBV4-1 and J is TRBJ2-5, with TRBD1 matching over 12 bases. The CDR3 has 15 amino acids. The germline CDR1 and CDR2 sequences are MGHRA and YSYEKL. Trimming took 3 bases from V and 5 from J; bases not matched to a gene: 4. The CDR3 coding sequence is TGCGCCAGCAGCCAGGGGACAGGGGGCTTGGAGACCCAGTACTTC. This encodes CASSQGTGGLETQYF.

The rearrangement joins TRBV11-3 to TRBJ2-5; 9 nucleotides match TRBD2. Germline CDR1 SGHNT, CDR2 YENEEA. CDR3 length equals 16 residues. The junction had 6 bases not matched to a gene; V was cut back by 4 bases and J by 0 bases. The CDR3 DNA follows: TGTGCCAGCAGCTCTAGGTCTAGCGGGGACCAAGAGACCCAGTACTTC. Residues: CASSSRSSGDQETQYF.

The rearrangement uses TRBV19 and TRBJ1-1; 7 bases fit TRBD1. The CDR3 covers 14 residues. V was clipped by 3 bases and J by 3 bases; unmatched bases: 4. Per the germline V gene, CDR1 is LNHDA and CDR2 is SQIVND (reference sequence). CDR3 region: CASSIGQVDTEAFF. The CDR3 nucleotides read TGTGCCAGTAGTATCGGACAGGTCGACACTGAAGCTTTCTTT.

CDR3 bases: TGTGCCAGCAGCTTAAGACTAGCGGGGTCTTACAATGAGCAGTTCTTC. Translating it yields CASSLRLAGSYNEQFF. The chain joins TRBV7-3 to TRBJ2-1; TRBD2 aligns across 11 bases. This CDR3 has 16 amino acids. After removal of 1 base from V and 4 bases from J, the junction contained 3 bases not matched to a gene. Per germline, CDR1 SGHTA and CDR2 FQGTGA.

This clone showed up just a few times. This chain joins TRBV15 and TRBJ2-7; TRBD2 is a possible D gene (7 bases). Germline V gene data show CDR1 as LNHNV and CDR2 as YYDKDF (reference sequence). This CDR3 region has 14 residues. Trimming removed 1 base from V and 2 bases from J, with 9 bases in between. The DNA of the CDR3 is TGTGCCACCAGCAGAGGAGGGGGGGCCTACGAGCAGTACGTC. Its protein is CATSRGGGAYEQYV.

V usage is TRBV2 and J usage is TRBJ2-7, with D perhaps matching TRBD1 (5 bases). CDR1 SNHLY and CDR2 FYNNEI come from the germline V gene. Trimming shortened V by 3 bases and J by 3 bases, and 9 bases separated the two germline ends. The CDR3 is made up of 13 amino acids. Here the CDR3 DNA reads TGTGCCAGCAGTGAGGGGCGGAACTACGAGCAGTACTTC. Its translation is CASSEGRNYEQYF. Full variable domain (missing parts from reference TRBV2 and TRBJ2-7): EPEVTQTPSHQVTQMGQEVILRCVPISNHLYFYWYRQILGQKVEFLVSFYNNEISEKSEIFDDQFSVERPDGSNFTLKIRSTKLEDSAMYFCASSEGRNYEQYFGPGTRLTVT.

V usage is TRBV5-6 and J usage is TRBJ1-3; 7 nucleotides align to TRBD1. V lost 0 bases and J lost 0; bases outside the gene matches: 6. CDR1 SGHDT and CDR2 YYEEEE come from the germline V gene. The CDR3 covers 17 residues. The CDR3 here is CASSLGTGLNSGNTIYF. The CDR3 DNA follows: TGTGCCAGCAGCTTGGGGACAGGACTGAACTCTGGAAACACCATATATTTT.

This chain connects TRBV3-1 (or the pseudogene TRBV3-2) to TRBJ2-3; D call uncertain. The CDR3 spans 13 residues. CDR1 is LGHDT and CDR2 is YNNKEL in the germline V gene (reference sequence). V was trimmed by 1 base and J by 2 bases, leaving 4 bases between them. CDR3 in amino acids: CASSQGITDTQYF. For the CDR3, the DNA is TGTGCCAGCAGCCAAGGTATCACAGATACGCAGTATTTT.

The chain links TRBV29-1 to TRBJ2-7; D may be TRBD1 (6 bases). The CDR3 has 12 amino acids. V dropped 7 bases and J dropped 3 bases, with 13 bases sitting between them. Looked up from germline, CDR1 is SQVTM and CDR2 is ANQGSEA. CDR3 loop: CSGADRLYEQYF. CDR3 in DNA: TGCAGCGGTGCGGACAGACTCTACGAGCAGTACTTC.

This chain joins TRBV2 and TRBJ1-2; 7 positions agree with TRBD1. In germline, CDR1 is SNHLY, CDR2 FYNNEI. This CDR3 comprises 16 residues. Germline trimming cut 4 bases from V and 3 bases from J; bases unmatched to any gene: 11. The CDR3 loop reads CASSGPNDRAYYGYTF. For the CDR3, the DNA is TGTGCCAGCAGTGGGCCTAACGACAGGGCATACTATGGCTACACCTTC.

The V and J genes are TRBV11-2 and TRBJ1-4; D is unresolved. The germline V gene has CDR1 SGHAT and CDR2 FQNNGV. The CDR3 sequence is 14 residues long. Between the trimmed V and J ends, which lost 5 bases and 3 bases, there was a span of 10 bases. CDR3 DNA sequence: TGTGCCAGCAGCCCTAACCGGGCTAATGAAAAACTGTTTTTT. Encoded protein: CASSPNRANEKLFF.

This clone turned up a few times. This chain connects TRBV7-3 to TRBJ2-5; D possibly corresponds to TRBD2 (6 bases). The CDR3 loop spans 14 amino acids. Germline CDR1 reads SGHTA; CDR2 reads FQGTGA. The V end lost 5 bases, the J end lost 4 bases, and 14 bases lay between the germline ends. CDR3 coding DNA: TGTGCCAGCAGCCCCTCCCCCGGGGGAGAGACCCAGTACTTC. Amino acid sequence: CASSPSPGGETQYF.

The V gene is TRBV19, the J gene TRBJ1-1; D call uncertain. The V end was cut by 1 base, the J end by 5 bases, with 14 bases between. This CDR3 spans 15 amino acids. The germline CDR1 and CDR2 sequences are LNHDA and SQIVND (reference sequence). CDR3 bases: TGTGCCAGTAGTATAGGACCCGGGGTCGGGACTGAAGCTTTCTTT. It specifies CASSIGPGVGTEAFF.

The chain employs TRBV7-9 and TRBJ2-2, with TRBD2 identical over 12 bases. The CDR3 spans 18 residues. J was trimmed by 7 bases and V by 5 bases; bases with no gene match: 14. Germline V CDR1 and CDR2: SEHNR, FQNEAQ (reference sequence). The CDR3 nucleotides read TGTGCCAGCAGCACGCCCGTTCTAGCGGGGGGGCGACGCGGGGAGCTGTTTTTT. This encodes CASSTPVLAGGRRGELFF.